This T cell receptor beta chain derives from a study of blood T cell repertoires in COVID-19. Study as a whole: COVID-19 samples from acute and convalescent phases originated in the United States, Italy and Spain. T cells, B-cell-depleted T cells, or PBMCs provided the cDNA or gDNA that served as material.

V was trimmed by 2 bases and J by 4 bases, leaving 17 bases between them. Germline V gives CDR1 SQVTM, CDR2 ANQGSEA. This CDR3 spans 15 amino acids. This clone has more than one count but fewer than ten. Method: immunoSEQ multiplex PCR; TCRdb's copy keeps in-frame clones and lacks some. The sample lists 150,000 to 200,000 clones; about 88% were seen once. This TCR came from a man between 65 and 85 years old with active or convalescent COVID-19. The chain joins TRBV29-1 to TRBJ1-2, with a weak D call TRBD1 (5 bases). The sequencing input was peripheral blood. In DNA, the CDR3 is TGCAGCGTTGAACGGCCAGGGCCTAACCTCTATGGCTACACCTTC. Translated, it gives CSVERPGPNLYGYTF.